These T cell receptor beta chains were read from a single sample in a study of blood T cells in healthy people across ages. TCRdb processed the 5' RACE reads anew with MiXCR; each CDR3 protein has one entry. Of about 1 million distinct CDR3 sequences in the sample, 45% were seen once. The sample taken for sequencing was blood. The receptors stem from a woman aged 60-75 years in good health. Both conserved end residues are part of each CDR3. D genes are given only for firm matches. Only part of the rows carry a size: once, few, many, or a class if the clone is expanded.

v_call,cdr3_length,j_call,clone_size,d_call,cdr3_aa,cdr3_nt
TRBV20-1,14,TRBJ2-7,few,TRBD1,CSAVIQQGNYEQYF,TGCAGTGCTGTTATACAACAGGGGAACTACGAGCAGTACTTC
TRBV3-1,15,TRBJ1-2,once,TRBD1,CASSHQSRTGRGCTF,TGTGCCAGCAGCCATCAGTCCCGGACAGGGCGGGGCTGCACCTTC
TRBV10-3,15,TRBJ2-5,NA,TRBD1,CAISDHADREETQYF,TGTGCCATCAGTGACCACGCAGACAGGGAAGAGACCCAGTACTTC
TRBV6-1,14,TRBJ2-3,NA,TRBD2,CASVVGLHTDTQYF,TGTGCCAGCGTTGTGGGACTACACACAGATACGCAGTATTTT
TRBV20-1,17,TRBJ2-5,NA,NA,CSARSPPSRALQETQYF,TGCAGTGCTAGATCCCCCCCGTCGAGAGCCTTGCAAGAGACCCAGTACTTC
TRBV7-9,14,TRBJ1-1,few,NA,CASSPPSRNTEAFF,TGTGCCAGCAGCCCCCCCAGTCGGAACACTGAAGCTTTCTTT
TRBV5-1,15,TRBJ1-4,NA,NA,CASSVGRGTNEKLFF,TGCGCCAGCAGCGTGGGGAGAGGAACTAATGAAAAACTGTTTTTT
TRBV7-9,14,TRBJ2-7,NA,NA,CASSSRGSPYEQYF,TGTGCCAGCAGCTCCCGGGGTAGCCCCTACGAGCAGTACTTC
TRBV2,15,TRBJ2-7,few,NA,CASSTWPGQGYEQYF,TGTGCCAGCAGTACCTGGCCAGGGCAGGGCTACGAGCAGTACTTC
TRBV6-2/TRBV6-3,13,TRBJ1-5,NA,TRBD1,CASKGQTVGPQHF,TGTGCCAGCAAGGGACAGACAGTGGGGCCCCAGCATTTT
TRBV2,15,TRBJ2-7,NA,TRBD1,CASSEGQGTYNEQYF,TGTGCCAGCAGTGAAGGACAGGGGACTTACAATGAGCAGTACTTC
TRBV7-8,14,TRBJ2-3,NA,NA,CASSLGVLQDTQYF,TGTGCCAGCAGCTTAGGGGTTTTGCAAGATACGCAGTATTTT
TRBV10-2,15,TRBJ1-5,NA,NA,CASSESIGSNQPQHF,TGCGCCAGCAGTGAGTCAATCGGCAGCAATCAGCCCCAGCATTTT
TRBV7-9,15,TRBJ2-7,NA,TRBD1,CASSDDRVGRYEQYF,TGTGCCAGCAGCGACGACAGGGTAGGCCGCTACGAGCAGTACTTC
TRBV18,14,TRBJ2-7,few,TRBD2,CASSIVQRENEQYF,TGTGCCAGCTCAATAGTCCAGCGGGAGAACGAGCAGTACTTC
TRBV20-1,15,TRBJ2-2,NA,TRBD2,CSARTSGRATGELFF,TGCAGTGCCCGGACTAGCGGGAGGGCCACCGGGGAGCTGTTTTTT
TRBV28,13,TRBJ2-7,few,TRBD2,CASINGGSYEQYF,TGTGCCAGCATTAACGGGGGGTCCTACGAGCAGTACTTC
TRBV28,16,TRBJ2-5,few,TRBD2,CASSFREGAISETQYF,TGTGCCAGCAGTTTTCGGGAGGGCGCGATTTCAGAGACCCAGTACTTC
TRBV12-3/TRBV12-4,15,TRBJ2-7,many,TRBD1,CASSFTGTGSYEQYF,TGTGCCAGCAGCTTTACCGGGACAGGGTCCTACGAGCAGTACTTC
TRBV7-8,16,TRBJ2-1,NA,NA,CASSSVSGTLLNEQFF,TGTGCCAGCAGTTCGGTGAGCGGGACACTCCTCAATGAACAGTTCTTC
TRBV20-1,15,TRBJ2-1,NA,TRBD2,CSARDLGGSYNEQFF,TGCAGTGCTAGAGATCTGGGGGGGTCCTACAATGAGCAGTTCTTC
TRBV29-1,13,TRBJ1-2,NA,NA,CSVEEAGEHGYTF,TGCAGCGTTGAAGAGGCAGGGGAACATGGCTACACCTTC
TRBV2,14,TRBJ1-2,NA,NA,CASSEAGENYGYTF,TGTGCCAGCAGTGAAGCGGGAGAGAACTATGGCTACACCTTC
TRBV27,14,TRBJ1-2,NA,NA,CASSFARIGTGYTF,TGTGCCAGCAGTTTTGCCCGCATAGGGACGGGCTACACCTTC
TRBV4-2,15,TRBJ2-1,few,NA,CASSQETNSYNEQFF,TGTGCCAGCAGCCAAGAAACTAACTCCTACAATGAGCAGTTCTTC
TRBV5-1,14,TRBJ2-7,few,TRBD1,CASSQSTGGYEQYF,TGCGCCAGCAGCCAGTCGACAGGGGGCTACGAGCAGTACTTC
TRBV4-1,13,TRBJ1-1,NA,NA,CASSPRSNTEAFF,TGCGCCAGCAGCCCCCGGTCGAACACTGAAGCTTTCTTT
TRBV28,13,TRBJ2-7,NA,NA,CASRQAFGDEQYF,TGTGCCAGCAGACAGGCCTTCGGGGACGAGCAGTACTTC
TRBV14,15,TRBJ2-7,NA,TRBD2,CASSRLADYPDEQYF,TGTGCCAGCAGCCGACTAGCGGATTACCCCGACGAGCAGTACTTC
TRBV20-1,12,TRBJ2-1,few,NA,CSARVVAHEQFF,TGCAGTGCTAGGGTGGTAGCCCATGAGCAGTTCTTC
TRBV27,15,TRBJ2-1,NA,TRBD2,CASSRAGVGGNEQFF,TGTGCCAGCAGCAGAGCGGGAGTAGGAGGCAATGAGCAGTTCTTC
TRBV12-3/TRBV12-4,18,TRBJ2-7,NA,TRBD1,CASSSDGQGALSGRSQYF,TGTGCCAGCAGTTCGGACGGACAGGGGGCGTTGAGCGGGAGATCGCAGTACTTC
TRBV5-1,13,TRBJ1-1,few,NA,CASSGMELTEAFF,TGCGCCAGCAGCGGAATGGAGCTCACTGAAGCTTTCTTT
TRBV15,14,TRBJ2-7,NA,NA,CATSRGDSSYEQYF,TGTGCCACCAGCAGAGGGGATAGCTCCTACGAGCAGTACTTC
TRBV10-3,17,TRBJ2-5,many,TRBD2,CAISEPARTSGTGPQYF,TGTGCCATCAGTGAGCCCGCCCGGACTAGCGGGACGGGGCCCCAGTACTTC
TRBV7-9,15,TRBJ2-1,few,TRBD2,CASSPAGGSLNEQFF,TGTGCCAGCAGCCCAGCGGGCGGGAGTCTCAATGAGCAGTTCTTC
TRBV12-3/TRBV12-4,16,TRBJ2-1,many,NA,CASSLESGAGYNEQFF,TGTGCCAGCAGTTTAGAGTCGGGAGCGGGCTACAATGAGCAGTTCTTC